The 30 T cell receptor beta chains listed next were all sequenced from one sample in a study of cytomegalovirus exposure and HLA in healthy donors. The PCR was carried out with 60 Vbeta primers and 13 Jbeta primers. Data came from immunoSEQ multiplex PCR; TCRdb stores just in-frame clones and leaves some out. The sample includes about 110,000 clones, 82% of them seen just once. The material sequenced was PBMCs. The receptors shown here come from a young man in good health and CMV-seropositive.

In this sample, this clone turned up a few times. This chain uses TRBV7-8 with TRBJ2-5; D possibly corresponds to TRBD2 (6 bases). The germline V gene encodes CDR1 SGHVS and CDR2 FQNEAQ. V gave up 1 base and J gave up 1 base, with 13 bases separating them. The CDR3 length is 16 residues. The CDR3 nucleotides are TGTGCCAGCAGCTTAGGGACGAGCGGGCTCCAAGAGACCCAGTACTTC. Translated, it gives CASSLGTSGLQETQYF.

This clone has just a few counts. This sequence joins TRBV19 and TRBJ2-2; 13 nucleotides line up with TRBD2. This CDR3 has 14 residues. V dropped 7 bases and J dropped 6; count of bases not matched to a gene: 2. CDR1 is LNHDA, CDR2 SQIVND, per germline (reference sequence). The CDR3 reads CASTGLAGAGELFF. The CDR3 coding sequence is TGTGCCAGTACCGGACTAGCGGGGGCCGGGGAGCTGTTTTTT.

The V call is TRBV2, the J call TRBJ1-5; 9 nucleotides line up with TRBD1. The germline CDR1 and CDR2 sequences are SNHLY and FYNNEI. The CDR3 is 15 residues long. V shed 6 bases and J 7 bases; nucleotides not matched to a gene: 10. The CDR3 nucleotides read TGTGCCAGCAGGGCGGACAGGGGCGCCAGACAGCCCCAGCATTTT. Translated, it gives CASRADRGARQPQHF.

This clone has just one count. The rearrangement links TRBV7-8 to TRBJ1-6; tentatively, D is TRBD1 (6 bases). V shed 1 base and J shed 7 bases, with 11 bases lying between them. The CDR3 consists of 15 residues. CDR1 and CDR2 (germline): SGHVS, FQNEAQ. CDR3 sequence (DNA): TGTGCCAGCAGCTTAGAAGGGGGTTTAAATTCACCCCTCCACTTT. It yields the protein CASSLEGGLNSPLHF.

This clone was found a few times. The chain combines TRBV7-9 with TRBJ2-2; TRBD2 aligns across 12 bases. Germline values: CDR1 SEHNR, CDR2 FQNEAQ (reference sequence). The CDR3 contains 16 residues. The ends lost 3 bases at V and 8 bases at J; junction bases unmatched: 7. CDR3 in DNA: TGTGCCAGCAGCTTGACTAGCGGGGGTTTATTGGGGGAGCTGTTTTTT. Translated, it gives CASSLTSGGLLGELFF.

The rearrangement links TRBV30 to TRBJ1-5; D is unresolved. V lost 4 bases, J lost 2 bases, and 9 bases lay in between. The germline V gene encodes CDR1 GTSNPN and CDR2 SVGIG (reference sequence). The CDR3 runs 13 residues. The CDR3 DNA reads TGTGCCTGGACCGGCGGCGGCAATCAGCCCCAGCATTTT. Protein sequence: CAWTGGGNQPQHF. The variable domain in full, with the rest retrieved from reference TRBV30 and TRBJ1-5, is SQTIHQWPATLVQPVGSPLSLECTVEGTSNPNLYWYRQAAGRGLQLLFYSVGIGQISSEVPQNLSASRPQDRQFILSSKKLLLSDSGFYLCAWTGGGNQPQHFGDGTRLSIL.

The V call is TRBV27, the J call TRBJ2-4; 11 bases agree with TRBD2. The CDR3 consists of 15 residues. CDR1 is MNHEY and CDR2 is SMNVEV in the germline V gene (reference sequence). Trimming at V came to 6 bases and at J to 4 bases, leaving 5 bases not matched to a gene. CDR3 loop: CASSQTSGVKNIQYF. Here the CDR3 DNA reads TGTGCCAGCAGCCAGACTAGCGGGGTTAAAAACATTCAGTACTTC.

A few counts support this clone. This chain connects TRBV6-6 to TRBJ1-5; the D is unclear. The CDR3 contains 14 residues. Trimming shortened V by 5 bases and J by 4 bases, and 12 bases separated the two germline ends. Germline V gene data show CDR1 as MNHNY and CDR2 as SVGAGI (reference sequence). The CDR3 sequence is CASSINTANQPQHF. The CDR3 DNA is TGTGCCAGCAGTATCAATACTGCTAATCAGCCCCAGCATTTT.

This chain's CDR3 is CASRSWGGHPEAFF. CDR3 DNA: TGTGCCAGCAGATCCTGGGGGGGGCACCCTGAAGCTTTCTTT. The rearrangement links TRBV11-2 to TRBJ1-1, with D possibly matching TRBD1 (6 bases). Per the germline V gene, CDR1 is SGHAT and CDR2 is FQNNGV. With 6 bases removed from V and 6 bases from J, the gap between germline ends came to 17 bases. The CDR3 consists of 14 residues.

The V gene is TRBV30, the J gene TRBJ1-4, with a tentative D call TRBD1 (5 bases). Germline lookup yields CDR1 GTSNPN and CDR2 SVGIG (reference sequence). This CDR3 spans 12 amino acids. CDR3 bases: TGTGCGTGGGGGGGGTATGGTGAAAAACTGTTTTTT. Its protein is CAWGGYGEKLFF.

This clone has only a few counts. The CDR3 region is CAWSHGGGTGELFF. Here the CDR3 DNA reads TGTGCCTGGAGCCACGGGGGTGGCACCGGGGAGCTGTTTTTT. The chain has TRBV30 and TRBJ2-2; D is perhaps TRBD2 (6 bases). The germline V gene has CDR1 GTSNPN and CDR2 SVGIG (reference sequence). V dropped 3 bases and J dropped 4 bases, with 12 bases sitting between them. CDR3 length: 14 amino acids.

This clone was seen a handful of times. CDR3 coding DNA: TGTGCCAGCAGCTTACAACAGTTGGTCGGGGAGCTGTTTTTT. Its protein product is CASSLQQLVGELFF. The chain recombines TRBV7-9 with TRBJ2-2, with no clear D. V was pared by 2 bases and J by 7 bases, with 11 bases between. Germline loops: CDR1 SEHNR, CDR2 FQNEAQ (reference sequence). This CDR3 contains 14 residues. The variable domain in full, completed from reference TRBV7-9 and TRBJ2-2, reads DTGVSQNPRHKITKRGQNVTFRCDPISEHNRLYWYRQTLGQGPEFLTYFQNEAQLEKSRLLSDRFSAERPKGSFSTLEIQRTEQGDSAMYLCASSLQQLVGELFFGEGSRLTVL.

The CDR3, as DNA: TGTGCCAGCAGCCTCCCCCCCGAGACCCAGTACTTC. Protein: CASSLPPETQYF. This chain uses TRBV5-5 with TRBJ2-5; D uncertain. Trimming shortened V by 4 bases and J by 5 bases, and 9 bases separated the two germline ends. The germline V gene encodes CDR1 SGHKS and CDR2 YYEKEE (reference sequence). The CDR3 is made up of 12 amino acids.

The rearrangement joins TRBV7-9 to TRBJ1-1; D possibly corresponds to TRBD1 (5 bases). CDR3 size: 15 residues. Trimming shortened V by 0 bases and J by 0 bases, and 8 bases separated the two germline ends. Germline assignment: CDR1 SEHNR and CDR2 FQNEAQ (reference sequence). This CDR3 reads CASSLASGLNTEAFF. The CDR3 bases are TGTGCCAGCAGCTTAGCTTCAGGGTTGAACACTGAAGCTTTCTTT.

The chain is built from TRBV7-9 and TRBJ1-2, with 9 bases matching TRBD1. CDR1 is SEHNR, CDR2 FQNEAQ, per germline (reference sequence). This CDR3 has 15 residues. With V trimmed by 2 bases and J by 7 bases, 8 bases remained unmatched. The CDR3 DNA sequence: TGTGCCAGCAGCTTATTACAGGGGGCAGGTGGTGGCTACACCTTC. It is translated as CASSLLQGAGGGYTF.

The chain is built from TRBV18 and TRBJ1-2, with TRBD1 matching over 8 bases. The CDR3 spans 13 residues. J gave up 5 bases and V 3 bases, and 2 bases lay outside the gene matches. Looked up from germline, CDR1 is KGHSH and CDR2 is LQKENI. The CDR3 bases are TGTGCCAGCTCACCGGACAGGGTGTATGGCTACACCTTC. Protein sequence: CASSPDRVYGYTF. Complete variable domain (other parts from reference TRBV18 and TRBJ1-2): NAGVMQNPRHLVRRRGQEARLRCSPMKGHSHVYWYRQLPEEGLKFMVYLQKENIIDESGMPKERFSAEFPKEGPSILRIQQVVRGDSAAYFCASSPDRVYGYTFGSGTRLTVV.

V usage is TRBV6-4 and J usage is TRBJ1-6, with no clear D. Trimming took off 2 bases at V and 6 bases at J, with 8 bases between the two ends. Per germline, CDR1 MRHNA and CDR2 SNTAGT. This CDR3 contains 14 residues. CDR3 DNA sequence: TGTGCCAGCAGTGACACAGCGGGTAATTCACCCCTCCACTTT. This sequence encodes CASSDTAGNSPLHF.

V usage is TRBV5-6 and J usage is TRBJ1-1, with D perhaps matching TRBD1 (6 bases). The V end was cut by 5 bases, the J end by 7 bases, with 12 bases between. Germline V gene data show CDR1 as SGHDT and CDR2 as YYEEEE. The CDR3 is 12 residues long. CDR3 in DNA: TGTGCCAGCAGTTCCCAGGGGTTTGAAGCTTTCTTT. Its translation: CASSSQGFEAFF.

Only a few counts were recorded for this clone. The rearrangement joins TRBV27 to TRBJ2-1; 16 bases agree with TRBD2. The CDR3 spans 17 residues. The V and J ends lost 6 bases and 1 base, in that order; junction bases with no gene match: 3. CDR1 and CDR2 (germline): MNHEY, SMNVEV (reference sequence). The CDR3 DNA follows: TGTGCCAGCAGAGGGACTAGCGGGGGGGCTTCCTACAATGAGCAGTTCTTC. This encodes CASRGTSGGASYNEQFF.

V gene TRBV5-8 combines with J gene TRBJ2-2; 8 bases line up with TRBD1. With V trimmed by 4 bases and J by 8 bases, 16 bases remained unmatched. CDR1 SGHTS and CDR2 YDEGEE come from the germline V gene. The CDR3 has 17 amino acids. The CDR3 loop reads CASSPQYRGTHLGELFF. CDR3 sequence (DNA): TGTGCCAGCAGCCCCCAATACAGGGGGACTCACTTGGGGGAGCTGTTTTTT.

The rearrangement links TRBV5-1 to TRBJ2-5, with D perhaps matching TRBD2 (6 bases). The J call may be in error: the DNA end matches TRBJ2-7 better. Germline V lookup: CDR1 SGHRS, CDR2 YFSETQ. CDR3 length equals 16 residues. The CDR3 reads CASSLGAGPSSYEQYF. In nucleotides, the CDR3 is TGCGCCAGCAGCTTGGGCGCGGGACCGAGCTCCTACGAGCAGTACTTC.

This chain's CDR3 is CASSLEAGGPHEQFF. As DNA, the CDR3 is TGTGCCAGCAGCTTAGAAGCGGGGGGGCCCCATGAGCAGTTCTTC. The chain couples TRBV5-6 to TRBJ2-1; 10 positions match TRBD2. Germline V lookup: CDR1 SGHDT, CDR2 YYEEEE. The CDR3 covers 15 residues. The V segment lost 2 bases and the J segment 8 bases; nucleotides outside the gene matches: 7. Complete variable domain (other parts from reference TRBV5-6 and TRBJ2-1): DAGVTQSPTHLIKTRGQQVTLRCSPKSGHDTVSWYQQALGQGPQFIFQYYEEEERQRGNFPDRFSGHQFPNYSSELNVNALLLGDSALYLCASSLEAGGPHEQFFGPGTRLTVL.

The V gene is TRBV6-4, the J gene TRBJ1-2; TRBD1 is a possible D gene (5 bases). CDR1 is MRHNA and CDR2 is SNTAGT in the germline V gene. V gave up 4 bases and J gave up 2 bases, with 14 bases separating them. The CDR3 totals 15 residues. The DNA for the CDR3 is TGTGCCAGCAGTGCCCTTTATGGGGCAAACTATGGCTACACCTTC. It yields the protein CASSALYGANYGYTF.

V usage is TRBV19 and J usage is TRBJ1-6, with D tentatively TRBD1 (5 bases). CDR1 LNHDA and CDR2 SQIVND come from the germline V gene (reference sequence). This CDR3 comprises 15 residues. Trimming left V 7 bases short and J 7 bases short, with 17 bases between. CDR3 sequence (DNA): TGTGCCAGTACGAATTCAGGGCAGGGAAATTCACCCCTCCACTTT. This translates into CASTNSGQGNSPLHF.

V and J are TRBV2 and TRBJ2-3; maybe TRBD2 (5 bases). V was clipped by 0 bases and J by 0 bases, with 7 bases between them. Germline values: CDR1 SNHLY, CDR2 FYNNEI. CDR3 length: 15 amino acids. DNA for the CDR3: TGTGCCAGCAGTGAAGCAGCGGTTAGCACAGATACGCAGTATTTT. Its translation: CASSEAAVSTDTQYF.

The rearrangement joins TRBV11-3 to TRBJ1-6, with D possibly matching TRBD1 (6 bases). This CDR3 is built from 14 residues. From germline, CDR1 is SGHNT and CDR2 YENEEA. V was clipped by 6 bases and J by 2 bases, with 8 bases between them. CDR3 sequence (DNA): TGTGCCAGCAGACAGGGCACCTATAATTCACCCCTCCACTTT. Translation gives CASRQGTYNSPLHF.

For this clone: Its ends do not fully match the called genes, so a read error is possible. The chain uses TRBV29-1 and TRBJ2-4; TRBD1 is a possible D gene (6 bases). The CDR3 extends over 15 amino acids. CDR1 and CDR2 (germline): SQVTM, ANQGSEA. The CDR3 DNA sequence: TGCAGCGTGGGGACGGGACAAACAGCCAAAAACAGTCAGTACTTC. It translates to CSVGTGQTAKNSQYF. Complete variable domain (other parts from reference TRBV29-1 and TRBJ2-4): SAVISQKPSRDICQRGTSLTIQCQVDSQVTMMFWYRQQPGQSLTLIATANQGSEATYESGFVIDKFPISRPNLTFSTLTVSNMSPEDSSIYLCSVGTGQTAKNSQYFGAGTRLSVL.

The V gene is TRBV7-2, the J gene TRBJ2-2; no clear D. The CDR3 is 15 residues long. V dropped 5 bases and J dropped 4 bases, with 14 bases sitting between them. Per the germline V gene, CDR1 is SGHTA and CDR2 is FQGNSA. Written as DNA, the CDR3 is TGTGCCAGCAGCCTGGCGGTCCAGATCACCGGGGAGCTGTTTTTT. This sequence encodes CASSLAVQITGELFF.

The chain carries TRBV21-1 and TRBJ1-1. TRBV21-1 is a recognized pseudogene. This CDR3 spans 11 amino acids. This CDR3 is CASSNLTEAFF. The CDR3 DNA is TGTGCCAGCAGCAATCTCACTGAAGCTTTCTTT.

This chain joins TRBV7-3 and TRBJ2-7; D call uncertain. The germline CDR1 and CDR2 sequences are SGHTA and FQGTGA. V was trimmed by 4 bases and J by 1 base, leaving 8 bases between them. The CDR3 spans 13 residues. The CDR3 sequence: CASSYIVSYEQYF. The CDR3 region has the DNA TGTGCCAGCAGCTACATCGTTTCCTACGAGCAGTACTTC.